These T cell receptor beta chains were read from a single sample in a study of radiation and T cells in renal cell carcinoma. TCRdb keeps only in-frame clones here, not all; method: immunoSEQ multiplex PCR. The sample holds 45,000 to 65,000 clones, around 78% seen once. Here the sequenced sample was blood, taken from a patient whose treatment included radiotherapy and nephrectomy. These receptors all come from a man between 60 and 75 years old with renal cell carcinoma. Each CDR3 is given with its conserved first and last residue. The D gene is left open where the match is weak. Some rows mark clone size as missing; the rest say once, few, many or name a class of expanded clone.

v_call	clone_size	j_call	d_call	cdr3_nt	cdr3_aa
TRBV5-1	few	TRBJ2-5	-	TGCGCCAGCAGCTTGTTAGAGACCCAGTACTTC	CASSLLETQYF
TRBV20-1	few	TRBJ1-1	-	TGCAGTGCTCCCTTGGGCACTGAAGCTTTCTTT	CSAPLGTEAFF
TRBV5-4	-	TRBJ2-3	-	TGTGCCAGCAGCTTAGGGGGGGCTAGCACAGATACGCAGTATTTT	CASSLGGASTDTQYF
TRBV5-4	-	TRBJ2-2	-	TGTGCCAGCAGCTTGTCGGGACAAGCTGCCGGGGAGCTGTTTTTT	CASSLSGQAAGELFF
TRBV6-4	-	TRBJ1-1	-	TGTGCCAGCAGGAGGGACGGCTTAGGCACTGAAGCTTTCTTT	CASRRDGLGTEAFF
TRBV5-6	few	TRBJ2-7	-	TGTGCCAGCAGCGAAACCGGGACAACACACGAGCAGTACTTC	CASSETGTTHEQYF
TRBV6-1	-	TRBJ1-5	-	TGTGCCAGCAGTGAAGCTACCGCGCATCAGCCCCAGCATTTT	CASSEATAHQPQHF
TRBV6-6	-	TRBJ1-1	-	TGTGCCAGCAGGACTCAGGGTGGGAACACTGAAGCTTTCTTT	CASRTQGGNTEAFF
TRBV29-1	-	TRBJ2-4	TRBD1	TGCAGCGTCCTACAGGGGGCCAAAAACATTCAGTACTTC	CSVLQGAKNIQYF
TRBV10-1	-	TRBJ2-1	TRBD2	TGCGCCAGCAGTGAGTCCAGCGGGGGTTACAATGAGCAGTTCTTC	CASSESSGGYNEQFF
TRBV9	-	TRBJ2-5	-	TGTGCCAGCAGCGTAGACGGGAGAAGGGAGACCCAGTACTTC	CASSVDGRRETQYF
TRBV6-1	-	TRBJ1-1	-	TGTGCCAGCAGCCCGACCTATTACACTGAAGCTTTCTTT	CASSPTYYTEAFF
TRBV13	-	TRBJ1-4	TRBD1	TGTGCCAGCAGCCCGCGTAAAGGGGGCAGTGAAAAACTGTTTTTT	CASSPRKGGSEKLFF
TRBV23-1	-	TRBJ1-4	-	TGCGCCAGCAGTCAATCCCCGTGGCCTCTTAATGAAAAACTGTTTTTT	CASSQSPWPLNEKLFF
TRBV15	-	TRBJ1-2	TRBD1	TGTGCCACCAGCAGAGGAGGATTCGACAGGGCCAACTATGGCTACACCTTC	CATSRGGFDRANYGYTF
TRBV27	-	TRBJ2-5	-	TGTGCCAGCAGTTTAGGGCAGTATGGAGAGACCCAGTACTTC	CASSLGQYGETQYF
TRBV30	-	TRBJ1-2	-	TGTGCCTGGATCACGGCGGCTGGGGTGGGTGGCTACACCTTC	CAWITAAGVGGYTF
TRBV27	-	TRBJ2-1	-	TGTGCCAGCAGTCCCTCGGACAGCCTAAGGAATGAGCAGTTCTTC	CASSPSDSLRNEQFF
TRBV5-1	-	TRBJ1-5	-	TGCGCCAGCAGCTTGGTGGGGGAAAATCAGCCCCAGCATTTT	CASSLVGENQPQHF
TRBV29-1	-	TRBJ2-3	-	TGCAGCGTTGAAGAGTTTTTCAGGGGGGGCGGCGCAGATACGCAGTATTTT	CSVEEFFRGGGADTQYF
TRBV7-9	-	TRBJ1-2	-	TGTGCCAGCAGCCAAGTAATGGACGGATATTATGGCTACACCTTC	CASSQVMDGYYGYTF
TRBV5-1	-	TRBJ2-2	-	TGCGCCAGCAGCTTGGCCCCTCTAGCGTCCGCGAACACCGGGGAGCTGTTTTTT	CASSLAPLASANTGELFF
TRBV30	-	TRBJ1-4	-	TGTGCCTGGGGAGGAAAACTGTTTTTT	CAWGGKLFF
TRBV13	once	TRBJ1-6	-	TGTGCCAGCAGCCAACCGGGTGGGGCAGCCTATAATTCACCCCTCCACTTT	CASSQPGGAAYNSPLHF
TRBV7-9	-	TRBJ1-5	TRBD1	TGTGCCAGCAACCCCCGGGACAGGGGAACGGGCAATCAGCCCCAGCATTTT	CASNPRDRGTGNQPQHF
TRBV2	-	TRBJ2-1	-	TGTGCCAGCAGTGAAAGTGGTCTCGCGCAGCCCCTTGGTGAGCAGTTCTTC	CASSESGLAQPLGEQFF
TRBV2	-	TRBJ1-1	TRBD1	TGTGCCAGCAGTGAAGAAGGGGGCATGGGTGAAGCTTTCTTT	CASSEEGGMGEAFF
TRBV30	few	TRBJ1-6	TRBD1	TGTGCCTGGAGTTACCCCACAGGGGGAGGAAATTCACCCCTCCACTTT	CAWSYPTGGGNSPLHF
TRBV14	many	TRBJ1-4	-	TGTGCCAGCAGCCGCCTTGGCGCAACTAATGAAAAACTGTTTTTT	CASSRLGATNEKLFF
TRBV5-4	-	TRBJ2-7	-	TGTGCCAGCAGCTTGACAGGGTCCCCCTCCTACGAGCAGTACTTC	CASSLTGSPSYEQYF
TRBV5-1	-	TRBJ1-1	-	TGCGCCAGCAGCTCGTTCGGGAGGGACACTGAAGCTTTCTTT	CASSSFGRDTEAFF
TRBV6-5	few	TRBJ1-2	TRBD1	TGTGCCAGCAGTTACGCGGCAGGGGGGGGTGACTATGGCTACACCTTC	CASSYAAGGGDYGYTF
TRBV19	-	TRBJ1-4	-	TGTGCCAGCAAAAGGACTAATGAAAAACTGTTTTTT	CASKRTNEKLFF
TRBV6-4	-	TRBJ2-2	-	TGTGCCAGCCGGGCCCAGACCAACACCGGGGAGCTGTTTTTT	CASRAQTNTGELFF
TRBV19	-	TRBJ2-6	-	TGTGCCAGTAGTTATCAAGGGGGGGCCGGGGCCAACGTCCTGACTTTC	CASSYQGGAGANVLTF
TRBV2	-	TRBJ1-2	TRBD1	TGTGCCAGCAGTAGACAGGGCGCCTATGGCTACACCTTC	CASSRQGAYGYTF
TRBV6-1	-	TRBJ1-4	TRBD1	TGTGCCAGCAGTGTATCGCAGGGGGTAGGGGAAAAACTGTTTTTT	CASSVSQGVGEKLFF
TRBV6-5	-	TRBJ2-7	-	TGTGCCAGCAGTTTGGGGGAGACCTACGAGCAGTACTTC	CASSLGETYEQYF
TRBV10-3	-	TRBJ1-1	TRBD1	TGTGCCATCGGTGGACAGGCGAACACTGAAGCTTTCTTT	CAIGGQANTEAFF
TRBV11-3	-	TRBJ2-3	-	TGTGCCAGCAGCTCCGACGGGGGCGCAGAGACGCAGTATTTT	CASSSDGGAETQYF
TRBV11-2	-	TRBJ2-7	-	TGTGCCAGCAGCTTCGGGTTGCGGGGAGGCGAGCAGTACTTC	CASSFGLRGGEQYF
TRBV7-7	-	TRBJ2-5	TRBD1	TGTGCCAGCAGGGACAGGAATCAAGAGACCCAGTACTTC	CASRDRNQETQYF
TRBV5-1	-	TRBJ1-2	-	TGCGCCAGCAGCCCCGACCCCCCCGGGGGCTATGGCTACACCTTC	CASSPDPPGGYGYTF
TRBV5-6	-	TRBJ2-3	TRBD2	TGTGCCAGCAGCTTAGGGCTAGCGGCAACAGATACGCAGTATTTT	CASSLGLAATDTQYF
TRBV27	-	TRBJ2-2	-	TGTGCCAGCAGTTTTCCTACCGGGGAGCTGTTTTTT	CASSFPTGELFF
TRBV5-1	-	TRBJ1-4	TRBD1	TGCGCCAGCGCCGGGACAGGATTACCAACTAATGAAAAACTGTTTTTT	CASAGTGLPTNEKLFF
TRBV19	-	TRBJ2-2	TRBD1	TGTGCCACAACCGACAGGGCGAACACCGGGGAGCTGTTTTTT	CATTDRANTGELFF
TRBV5-1	-	TRBJ2-1	TRBD1	TGCGCCAGCAGCTTTGGGACAGGGGGCAATGAGCAGTTCTTC	CASSFGTGGNEQFF